The 8 T cell receptor beta chains given below trace back to one sample, sequenced in a study of CD8 T cells in ankylosing spondylitis. Using its own MiXCR run on the 5' RACE reads, TCRdb lists one record per CDR3 protein. The table includes about 140,000 distinct CDR3 sequences, roughly 8.4% detected once. The sequencing input was synovial fluid, either unsorted or a sorted T cell fraction (not recorded which). These receptors were obtained from a male donor with ankylosing spondylitis.

The sample holds many counts of this clonotype. The chain recombines TRBV5-1 with TRBJ2-1, with 9 nucleotides matching TRBD2. The V segment lost 3 bases and the J segment 5 bases; nucleotides outside the gene matches: 6. The CDR3 covers 15 residues. Germline V gives CDR1 SGHRS, CDR2 YFSETQ. CDR3 region: CASSSGLATNNEQFF. CDR3 coding DNA: TGCGCCAGCAGCTCAGGACTAGCGACCAACAATGAGCAGTTCTTC.

The chain uses TRBV9 and TRBJ1-2, with TRBD1 identical over 7 bases. The CDR3 is 14 residues long. Germline V gives CDR1 SGDLS, CDR2 YYNGEE. The V segment lost 6 bases and the J segment 4 bases; nucleotides outside the gene matches: 9. The CDR3 spells CASTQGGETYGYTF. The CDR3 region has the DNA TGTGCCAGCACCCAGGGGGGGGAAACCTATGGCTACACCTTC.

This clonotype was recorded at least ten times. The chain carries TRBV29-1 and TRBJ2-3, with 8 bases lining up with TRBD1. The CDR3 has 15 amino acids. The germline gives CDR1 SQVTM, CDR2 ANQGSEA. With V trimmed by 3 bases and J by 6 bases, 11 bases remained unmatched. The CDR3 reads CSVDRGQSRTDTQYF. CDR3 DNA sequence: TGCAGCGTTGACAGGGGGCAATCTCGGACGGATACGCAGTATTTT.

The sample holds a few counts of this clonotype. The chain recombines TRBV6-1 with TRBJ2-2; 8 bases agree with TRBD1. CDR1 is MNHNS and CDR2 is SASEGT in the germline V gene. The CDR3 contains 14 residues. V was clipped by 8 bases and J by 4 bases; unmatched bases: 6. The DNA for the CDR3 is TGTGCCAGCTTGTGGGGGACAGGCACCGGGGAGCTGTTTTTT. Translated, it gives CASLWGTGTGELFF.

This clonotype occurred many times. The rearrangement uses TRBV9 and TRBJ2-2; a weak D match, TRBD2 (5 bases). With 4 bases removed from V and 7 bases from J, the gap between germline ends came to 20 bases. CDR3 length equals 16 residues. Germline V CDR1 and CDR2: SGDLS, YYNGEE. The CDR3 loop reads CASSPRTGIGGGELFF. In DNA form, the CDR3 reads TGTGCCAGCAGCCCTAGGACGGGGATTGGTGGCGGGGAGCTGTTTTTT.

This clonotype was seen ten or more times. V gene TRBV6-2 or TRBV6-3 combines with J gene TRBJ1-1; 9 bases fit TRBD1. The CDR3 sequence is 15 residues long. Germline assignment: CDR1 MNHEY and CDR2 SVGEGT. J lost 9 bases, V lost 3 bases, and 11 bases had no gene match. CDR3 region: CASSYYTGGGWQAFF. DNA of the CDR3: TGTGCCAGCAGTTATTACACAGGGGGCGGATGGCAAGCTTTCTTT.

The genes are TRBV27 and TRBJ2-2; D may be TRBD2 (5 bases). The V gene lost 2 bases and the J gene lost 1 base, with 8 bases spanning the gap. Germline V gene sequence: CDR1 MNHEY, CDR2 SMNVEV (reference sequence). The CDR3 runs 15 residues. The CDR3 DNA reads as TGTGCCAGCAGTTTAAGGACTCTGAACACCGGGGAGCTGTTTTTT. Translated, it gives CASSLRTLNTGELFF.

This chain uses TRBV6-1 with TRBJ2-1; 10 bases fit TRBD2. Trimming at V came to 2 bases and at J to 6 bases, leaving 4 bases not matched to a gene. The CDR3 has 15 amino acids. The germline V gene has CDR1 MNHNS and CDR2 SASEGT. The CDR3 here is CASSEQAGGPNEQFF. CDR3 bases: TGTGCCAGCAGTGAACAAGCGGGGGGGCCCAATGAGCAGTTCTTC.